A single sample is the source of the 10 T cell receptor beta chains below, sequenced in a study of T cells in Graves' hyperthyroidism and ophthalmopathy. Researchers took RNA transcripts and amplified the TCR beta CDR3 regions from them. The primer set for the first-round RT-PCR of the TCR CDR3 was HTBI. Each CDR3 protein is one row after TCRdb ran MiXCR on the multiplex PCR reads. The top ten hold about 8.9% of the sample, which has 800,000 or so distinct CDR3 sequences, over 35% seen once. Sequencing was carried out using blood. These receptors originate from a man between 18 and 35 years old with Graves' hyperthyroidism.

About this clonotype: A read error may account for a junction end that differs from germline. This chain connects TRBV4-1 to TRBJ2-7; D may match TRBD1 or TRBD2 (5 bases each). The CDR3 spans 15 residues. Germline V gives CDR1 MGHRA, CDR2 YSYEKL. The CDR3 sequence is CASSQDQGPSYEQYF. The CDR3 bases are TGTGCCAGCAGCCAAGACCAGGGACCCTCCTACGAGCAGTACTTC.

The V and J genes are TRBV7-2 and TRBJ2-7; 8 positions match TRBD1. The CDR3 covers 17 residues. CDR1 and CDR2 (germline): SGHTA, FQGNSA. The J segment lost 1 base and the V segment lost 5 bases, leaving 13 bases of the junction unmatched. The CDR3, as DNA: TGTGCCAGCAGCCAAGTCGTTCCGGGACAGGAGTCCTACGAGCAGTACTTC. It specifies CASSQVVPGQESYEQYF. The full variable domain, its missing parts supplied by reference TRBV7-2 and TRBJ2-7, is GAGVSQSPSNKVTEKGKDVELRCDPISGHTALYWYRQSLGQGLEFLIYFQGNSAPDKSGLPSDRFSAERTGGSVSTLTIQRTQQEDSAVYLCASSQVVPGQESYEQYFGPGTRLTVT.

The CDR3 is CASSPPFLAGGNGELFF. The CDR3, as DNA: TGTGCCAGCAGCCCTCCTTTTCTAGCGGGAGGGAACGGGGAGCTGTTTTTT. V is TRBV5-4 and J is TRBJ2-2; 12 bases map to TRBD2. Germline trimming cut 4 bases from V and 7 bases from J; bases unmatched to any gene: 11. Germline CDR1 SGHNT, CDR2 YYREEE (reference sequence). The CDR3 is made up of 17 amino acids. Together with reference TRBV5-4 and TRBJ2-2, the CDR3 gives the full variable domain: ETGVTQSPTHLIKTRGQQVTLRCSSQSGHNTVSWYQQALGQGPQFIFQYYREEENGRGNFPPRFSGLQFPNYSSELNVNALELDDSALYLCASSPPFLAGGNGELFFGEGSRLTVL.

The chain couples TRBV2 to TRBJ2-1; D remains ambiguous. V was cut by 10 bases and J by 7 bases, with 14 bases left in between. Germline V lookup: CDR1 SNHLY, CDR2 FYNNEI. The CDR3 spans 12 residues. CDR3 in amino acids: CATLGSGNEQFF. CDR3 in DNA: TGTGCCACCCTTGGCTCTGGGAATGAGCAGTTCTTC.

This clonotype came up a few times. CDR3 protein: CASSQGSTGGDGEKLFF. CDR3 DNA sequence: TGTGCCAGCAGCCAAGGGTCCACAGGAGGGGACGGTGAAAAACTGTTTTTT. This chain uses TRBV3-1 with TRBJ1-4; D is possibly TRBD1 (5 bases). Germline CDR1 is LGHDT and CDR2 is YNNKEL (reference sequence). This CDR3 spans 17 amino acids. V lost 1 base and J 7 bases, leaving 19 bases between the germline ends.

This chain joins TRBV29-1 and TRBJ1-2; 8 nucleotides line up with TRBD1. Germline assignment: CDR1 SQVTM and CDR2 ANQGSEA. The CDR3 totals 13 residues. The CDR3 protein is CTFSTGDNYGYTF. CDR3 nucleotides: TGCACCTTCTCGACAGGGGACAACTATGGCTACACCTTC.

The J gene is TRBJ1-2, the V gene TRBV10-3; the match to TRBD1 covers 8 bases. Looked up from germline, CDR1 is ENHRY and CDR2 is SYGVKD. The ends lost 10 bases at V and 3 bases at J; junction bases unmatched: 4. CDR3 length: 12 amino acids. The CDR3 region is CATSDRDYGYTF. The CDR3 DNA sequence: TGTGCCACCTCGGACAGGGACTATGGCTACACCTTC.

This clonotype was detected ten times or more. The V call is TRBV9, the J call TRBJ2-2, with unresolved D. The V end was cut by 0 bases, the J end by 3 bases, with 3 bases between. CDR3 length: 13 amino acids. CDR1 is SGDLS, CDR2 YYNGEE, per germline. CDR3 DNA sequence: TGTGCCAGCAGCGTAGCCGACACCGGGGAGCTGTTTTTT. It yields the protein CASSVADTGELFF.

Remarks on this clonotype: A read error may account for a junction end that differs from germline. V is TRBV11-1 and J is TRBJ2-6, with TRBD1 as a possible D gene (7 bases). CDR1 is SGHAT and CDR2 is FQDESV in the germline V gene (reference sequence). CDR3 size: 14 residues. CDR3 residues: CASSLDQGGNVLTF. Written as DNA, the CDR3 is TGTGCCAGCAGCTTAGACCAGGGGGGCAACGTCCTGACTTTC.

This chain links TRBV7-8 with TRBJ1-4; D gene uncertain. Germline V gene data show CDR1 as SGHVS and CDR2 as FQNEAQ. V lost 2 bases and J 5 bases, leaving 24 bases between the germline ends. The CDR3 is made up of 19 amino acids. In DNA form, the CDR3 reads TGTGCCAGCAGCTTACAACTAGCGGGAGGGCCGTCCTACAATGAAAAACTGTTTTTT. Amino acid sequence: CASSLQLAGGPSYNEKLFF.